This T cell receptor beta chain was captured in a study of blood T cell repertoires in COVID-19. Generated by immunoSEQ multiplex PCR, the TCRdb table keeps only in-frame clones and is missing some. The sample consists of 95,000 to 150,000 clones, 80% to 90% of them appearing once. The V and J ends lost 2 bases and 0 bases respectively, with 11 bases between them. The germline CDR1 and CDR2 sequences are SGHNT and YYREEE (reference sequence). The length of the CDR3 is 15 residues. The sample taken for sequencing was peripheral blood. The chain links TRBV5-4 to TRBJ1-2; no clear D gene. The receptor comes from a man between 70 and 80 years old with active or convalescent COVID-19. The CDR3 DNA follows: TGTGCCAGCAGCTTAGTGGGCGCAGCTAACTATGGCTACACCTTC. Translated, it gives CASSLVGAANYGYTF.